The T cell receptor (beta chain) described here comes from a study of blood T cell repertoires in COVID-19. At the level of the study: Nucleic acid was either cDNA or gDNA, and it came from T cells, B-cell-depleted T cells, or PBMCs.

As processed by the authors: Researchers report that nucleated cell counts were estimated from reference gene primer amplification. The table came from immunoSEQ multiplex PCR; TCRdb's copy has only in-frame clones and leaves some out. That table furnishes V, J and clone size, whereas the DNA furnished D and trimming. The sample records 250,000 to 300,000 clones, about 89% being singletons. The TCR was taken from a woman in her forties who had recovered from COVID-19. The sample consisted of peripheral blood.

CDR3 residues: CASSDPGGLETQYF. In DNA form, the CDR3 reads TGCGCCAGCAGTGACCCGGGGGGCCTGGAGACCCAGTACTTC. The J gene is TRBJ2-5, the V gene TRBV10-2; D might be TRBD2 (7 bases). Germline CDR1 WSHSY, CDR2 SAAADI. V shed 3 bases and J shed 5 bases, with 13 bases lying between them. The CDR3 extends over 14 amino acids.